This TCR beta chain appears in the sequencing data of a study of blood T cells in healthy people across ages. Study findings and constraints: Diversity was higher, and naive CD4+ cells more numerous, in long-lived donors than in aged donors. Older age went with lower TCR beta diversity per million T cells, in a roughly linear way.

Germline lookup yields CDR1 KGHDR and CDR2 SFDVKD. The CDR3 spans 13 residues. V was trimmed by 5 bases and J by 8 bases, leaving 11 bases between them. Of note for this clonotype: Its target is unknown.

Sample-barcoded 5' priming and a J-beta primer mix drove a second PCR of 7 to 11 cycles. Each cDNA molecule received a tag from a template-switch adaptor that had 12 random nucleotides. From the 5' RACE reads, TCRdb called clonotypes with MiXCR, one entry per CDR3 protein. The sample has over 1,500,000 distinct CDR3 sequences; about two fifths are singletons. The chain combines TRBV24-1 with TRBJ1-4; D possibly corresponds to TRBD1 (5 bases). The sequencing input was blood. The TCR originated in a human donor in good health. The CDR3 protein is CATSVGAEEKLFF. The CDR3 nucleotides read TGTGCCACCAGTGTCGGGGCAGAAGAAAAACTGTTTTTT.